These 2 T cell receptor beta chains were sequenced from one sample in a study of OX40 agonist ivuxolimab in advanced cancers. The assay was immunoSEQ multiplex PCR, and TCRdb's table has in-frame clones only and misses some. The data show 35,000 to 50,000 clones, 92% seen once. The sequencing used CD4+ or CD8+ T cells sorted from blood, collected in a trial of the OX40 agonist ivuxolimab. These receptors all come from an adult with an advanced solid tumor such as melanoma, head and neck, liver or kidney cancer.

For the CDR3, the DNA is TGTGCCAGTAGTATTGAACTAGTCGCTGGCGAGCAGTACTTC. Translation: CASSIELVAGEQYF. This chain uses TRBV19 with TRBJ2-7; a weak D match, TRBD2 (5 bases). V was pared by 3 bases and J by 6 bases, with 15 bases between. In germline, CDR1 is LNHDA, CDR2 SQIVND (reference sequence). The length of the CDR3 is 14 residues. Looking up the rest from reference TRBV19 and TRBJ2-7 gives the full variable domain: DGGITQSPKYLFRKEGQNVTLSCEQNLNHDAMYWYRQDPGQGLRLIYYSQIVNDFQKGDIAEGYSVSREKKESFPLTVTSAQKNPTAFYLCASSIELVAGEQYFGPGTRLTVT.

The gene calls are TRBV10-2 and TRBJ2-7; 8 nucleotides agree with TRBD1. The V segment lost 3 bases and the J segment 3 bases; nucleotides outside the gene matches: 13. CDR1 is WSHSY, CDR2 SAAADI, per germline. The CDR3 is 17 residues long. The CDR3 sequence: CASSDGQGTGTIYEQYF. The CDR3 DNA follows: TGCGCCAGCAGTGACGGACAGGGAACCGGCACAATCTACGAGCAGTACTTC.